The rows below give T cell receptor beta chains drawn from one sample of a study of cytomegalovirus exposure and HLA in healthy donors. This table comes from immunoSEQ multiplex PCR, and its TCRdb copy is limited to in-frame clones, with some not included. The sample has 100,000 to 150,000 clones; 70% to 85% are singletons. The specimen sequenced was PBMCs. The source of these receptors is a middle-aged woman in good health and CMV-seropositive. Each CDR3 is given with its conserved first and last residue. Fields, in order: J gene, V gene, clone size, D gene, CDR3 protein, CDR3 DNA. A D gene is named only where the DNA matches it firmly. Rows give clone size only sometimes, using once, few, many, or a class for an expanded clone.

J: TRBJ1-2; V: TRBV28; size: NA; D: TRBD1; CDR3: CASRDSTGTGSSLSYGYTF; DNA: TGTGCCAGCAGAGACTCAACCGGGACAGGGTCGTCTTTATCATATGGCTACACCTTC
J: TRBJ2-1; V: TRBV15; size: NA; D: NA; CDR3: CATSTRPEGEQFF; DNA: TGTGCCACCAGCACTCGACCGGAGGGTGAGCAGTTCTTC
J: TRBJ2-1; V: TRBV6-6; size: NA; D: NA; CDR3: CASCGSNNEQFF; DNA: TGTGCCAGCTGCGGAAGCAACAATGAGCAGTTCTTC
J: TRBJ1-2; V: TRBV18; size: NA; D: NA; CDR3: CASSLPNGGMGGYTF; DNA: TGTGCCAGCTCACTTCCCAATGGGGGCATGGGAGGCTACACCTTC
J: TRBJ1-2; V: TRBV2; size: NA; D: NA; CDR3: CASSTQTGNYGYTF; DNA: TGTGCCAGCAGTACGCAAACAGGGAACTATGGCTACACCTTC
J: TRBJ2-1; V: TRBV11-2; size: NA; D: TRBD2; CDR3: CASSLESGSLINEQFF; DNA: TGTGCCAGCAGCTTAGAGAGCGGGAGTTTAATCAACGAGCAGTTCTTC
J: TRBJ1-1; V: TRBV9; size: few; D: NA; CDR3: CASSVETGNTEAFF; DNA: TGTGCCAGCAGCGTCGAAACAGGGAACACTGAAGCTTTCTTT
J: TRBJ2-1; V: TRBV5-1; size: NA; D: TRBD2; CDR3: CASSSPGPAGDEQFF; DNA: TGCGCCAGCAGCTCCCCGGGACCAGCGGGAGATGAGCAGTTCTTC
J: TRBJ2-1; V: TRBV7-3; size: NA; D: TRBD2; CDR3: CASSSPLADHEQFF; DNA: TGTGCCAGCAGCTCGCCACTAGCGGACCATGAGCAGTTCTTC
J: TRBJ2-7; V: TRBV9; size: NA; D: TRBD1; CDR3: CASSPRQGGDEQYF; DNA: TGTGCCAGCAGCCCCCGACAGGGGGGGGACGAGCAGTACTTC
J: TRBJ1-3; V: TRBV25-1; size: few; D: NA; CDR3: CASSAGYGNTIYF; DNA: TGTGCCAGCAGTGCCGGGTACGGAAACACCATATATTTT
J: TRBJ2-3; V: TRBV6-1; size: NA; D: TRBD2; CDR3: CASTTAGTQYF; DNA: TGTGCCAGCACCACAGCGGGAACGCAGTATTTT